The clone carrying this T cell receptor (beta chain) was counted ten times or more. Its matching antigen is unknown. V was pared by 6 bases and J by 2 bases, with 6 bases of the junction left unmatched. The CDR3 length is 15 residues. TCRdb recomputed calls from the reads with MiXCR, one row per CDR3 protein. The sample has around 290,000 distinct CDR3 sequences, roughly 24% seen once. The sample is drawn from a study of T cell repertoires in cytomegalovirus infection. Study in general: The public TCR beta signatures pointed to both CMV infection and matching HLA type.

Study observations and caveats: Within the response measured ex vivo, HLA-C-restricted CMV-specific TCR beta clonotypes were dominant.

This rearrangement joins TRBV12-3 or TRBV12-4 to TRBJ2-5; 10 positions match TRBD2. Sequenced sample: PBMCs. The source of this sequence is a human donor in good health (CMV status not recorded). Some clones in this sample may be carry-over from other donors' samples. CDR3 sequence reads: CASSPRTSGQETQYF. CDR3 in DNA: TGTGCCAGCAGCCCCAGGACTAGCGGTCAAGAGACCCAGTACTTC.